A single sample gave rise to the 3 T cell receptor beta chains below, sequenced in a study of blood T cell repertoires in COVID-19. Using immunoSEQ multiplex PCR, the repertoire was profiled, and TCRdb retains in-frame clones only, with some absent. The sample shows approximately 94,000 clones, roughly 85% of them seen only once. The sample taken for sequencing was peripheral blood. The receptors here all came from a woman aged 70-85 years with acute or convalescent COVID-19.

The chain combines TRBV9 with TRBJ2-1; no clear D gene. The ends were cut back, 0 bases at V and 7 bases at J, with 8 bases in the middle. This CDR3 contains 13 residues. Per the germline V gene, CDR1 is SGDLS and CDR2 is YYNGEE. The CDR3 coding sequence is TGTGCCAGCAGCGTAGATAGCCTTAATGAGCAGTTCTTC. Its translation is CASSVDSLNEQFF.

This rearrangement joins TRBV5-1 to TRBJ1-1, with 10 bases aligning to TRBD1. CDR3 length: 18 residues. With V trimmed by 7 bases and J by 0 bases, 15 bases remained unmatched. Germline-derived CDR1 and CDR2 are SGHRS and YFSETQ. The CDR3 sequence: CASRVRAPGQGMNTEAFF. The DNA of the CDR3 is TGCGCCAGCCGTGTTCGTGCCCCGGGACAGGGGATGAACACTGAAGCTTTCTTT.

CDR3 bases: TGTGCCAGCTCACCGCCGGGACAGGGGACGGGGAACACCGGGGAGCTGTTTTTT. This encodes CASSPPGQGTGNTGELFF. The chain employs TRBV18 and TRBJ2-2, with TRBD1 identical over 10 bases. This CDR3 is 18 amino acids long. The germline gives CDR1 KGHSH, CDR2 LQKENI. V was pared by 3 bases and J by 1 base, with 8 bases of the junction left unmatched.